What follows are 20 T cell receptor beta chains derived from one specimen sequenced in a study of a mutant IDH1 vaccine in newly diagnosed glioma. The time point here: week 11, during vaccination. Each dose of the vaccine consisted of 300 ug of mutant IDH1 20-mer peptide, with topical imiquimod. The protocol was immunoSEQ multiplex PCR, while the TCRdb copy is restricted to in-frame clones and leaves out a portion. The repertoire holds approximately 24,000 clones, with over 65% as singletons. Their antigen targets remain unknown. This material consisted of PBMCs, taken from a glioma patient whose treatment included an IDH1 peptide vaccine. These TCRs come from a woman under 30 with glioma.

The rearrangement uses TRBV25-1 and TRBJ2-1; D unresolved. CDR1 MGHDK and CDR2 SYGVNS come from the germline V gene. V lost 4 bases, J lost 6 bases, and 4 bases lay in between. The CDR3 covers 11 residues. The CDR3 region is CASSGSNEQFF. CDR3 sequence (DNA): TGTGCCAGCAGTGGATCCAATGAGCAGTTCTTC.

The chain uses TRBV18 and TRBJ1-1; TRBD1 aligns across 7 bases. V shed 6 bases, J shed 4 bases, and the junction held 14 bases outside the gene matches. The CDR3 runs 16 residues. Germline CDR1 KGHSH, CDR2 LQKENI. The CDR3 reads CASSQAAGTAGTEAFF. CDR3 in DNA: TGTGCCAGCTCTCAAGCCGCCGGGACAGCAGGCACTGAAGCTTTCTTT.

The chain uses TRBV19 and TRBJ2-7; 9 nucleotides match TRBD1. Germline V gene sequence: CDR1 LNHDA, CDR2 SQIVND (reference sequence). The V and J ends lost 5 bases and 4 bases, in that order; junction bases with no gene match: 9. The CDR3 has 15 amino acids. The CDR3 nucleotides read TGTGCCAGTAGTCCTTCGGGACAGGGATTATACGAGCAGTACTTC. Translation gives CASSPSGQGLYEQYF.

V is TRBV5-1 and J is TRBJ1-1, with TRBD1 matching over 8 bases. CDR3 size: 14 residues. The germline V gene has CDR1 SGHRS and CDR2 YFSETQ. V shed 4 bases and J 4 bases; nucleotides not matched to a gene: 6. In nucleotides, the CDR3 is TGCGCCAGCAGCCTTGGACAGGGTTTCACTGAAGCTTTCTTT. Its translation: CASSLGQGFTEAFF.

The CDR3 here is CASSFRQGGGNQPQHF. The CDR3 DNA reads as TGTGCCAGCAGCTTTCGTCAGGGGGGTGGCAATCAGCCCCAGCATTTT. This sequence joins TRBV5-5 and TRBJ1-5, with 7 bases aligning to TRBD1. Looked up from germline, CDR1 is SGHKS and CDR2 is YYEKEE (reference sequence). The CDR3 has 16 residues. The ends lost 2 bases at V and 2 bases at J; junction bases unmatched: 7.

The chain carries TRBV6-5 and TRBJ2-5, with unresolved D. Trimming removed 2 bases at V and 1 base at J, with 11 bases between. Per germline, CDR1 MNHEY and CDR2 SVGAGI. The CDR3 sequence is 15 residues long. CDR3 sequence (DNA): TGTGCCAGCAGTTACCTTAGCTCGGCCCAAGAGACCCAGTACTTC. The encoded protein is CASSYLSSAQETQYF.

V and J are TRBV6-5 and TRBJ2-2; D remains ambiguous. CDR1 is MNHEY and CDR2 is SVGAGI in the germline V gene. CDR3 size: 14 residues. The V end was cut by 8 bases, the J end by 4 bases, with 14 bases between. The CDR3 sequence is CASRLSGTTGELFF. CDR3 nucleotides: TGTGCCAGCCGTCTTTCAGGAACCACCGGGGAGCTGTTTTTT.

The chain combines TRBV5-1 with TRBJ1-5; D gene uncertain. Germline CDR1 and CDR2: SGHRS and YFSETQ. V lost 0 bases and J lost 6, with 7 bases in between. The CDR3 extends over 13 amino acids. The CDR3 here is CASSLGLGQPQHF. CDR3 nucleotide sequence: TGCGCCAGCAGCTTGGGACTTGGTCAGCCCCAGCATTTT.

The chain recombines TRBV27 with TRBJ1-4; D ambiguous. Between the trimmed V and J ends, which lost 5 bases and 0 bases, there was a span of 10 bases. The CDR3 contains 15 residues. CDR1 MNHEY and CDR2 SMNVEV come from the germline V gene (reference sequence). CDR3 nucleotide sequence: TGTGCCAGCAGTACCCGCCGTACAACTAATGAAAAACTGTTTTTT. It yields the protein CASSTRRTTNEKLFF.

The V gene is TRBV19, the J gene TRBJ2-7; TRBD2 aligns across 12 bases. The CDR3 consists of 16 residues. The V gene's germline CDR1 is LNHDA and CDR2 SQIVND (reference sequence). V trimming: 5 bases; J trimming: 3 bases; junction bases outside the gene matches: 8. The CDR3 bases are TGTGCCAGTAGTTTCGGACTAGCGGGAATTGTCTACGAGCAGTACTTC. Encoded protein: CASSFGLAGIVYEQYF.

The gene calls are TRBV7-2 and TRBJ2-7; 10 nucleotides agree with TRBD1. V was clipped by 4 bases and J by 7 bases; unmatched bases: 10. Looked up from germline, CDR1 is SGHTA and CDR2 is FQGNSA. The CDR3 length is 15 residues. The CDR3 region is CASSYGTGAPVEQYF. The CDR3 region has the DNA TGTGCCAGCAGCTACGGGACAGGGGCCCCGGTTGAGCAGTACTTC.

This clone was detected only a few times. This chain connects TRBV6-5 to TRBJ1-5; 7 bases line up with TRBD1. CDR1 and CDR2 from the germline V gene are MNHEY and SVGAGI. Losses at the gene ends were 6 bases for V and 3 bases for J; bases not matched to a gene: 5. The CDR3 length is 14 residues. The CDR3 loop is CASRTGTDNQPQHF. As DNA, the CDR3 is TGTGCCAGCAGGACGGGGACAGACAATCAGCCCCAGCATTTT.

The chain has TRBV19 and TRBJ2-1; no reliable D call. The CDR3 has 12 amino acids. Germline CDR1 LNHDA, CDR2 SQIVND (reference sequence). Trimming removed 4 bases at V and 6 bases at J, with 7 bases between. This chain's CDR3 is CASSSEINEQFF. The DNA for the CDR3 is TGTGCCAGTAGTAGCGAGATCAATGAGCAGTTCTTC.

The chain recombines TRBV5-6 with TRBJ1-2; D is perhaps TRBD1 (5 bases). The V end lost 0 bases, the J end lost 1 base, and 10 bases lay between the germline ends. The CDR3 runs 15 residues. The germline V gene encodes CDR1 SGHDT and CDR2 YYEEEE. For the CDR3, the DNA is TGTGCCAGCAGCTTGGACGACAGAGTTAACTATGGCTACACCTTC. Amino acid sequence: CASSLDDRVNYGYTF.

The chain couples TRBV30 to TRBJ1-5; a weak D match, TRBD1 (5 bases). CDR1 and CDR2 (germline): GTSNPN, SVGIG (reference sequence). The V end lost 0 bases, the J end lost 3 bases, and 21 bases lay between the germline ends. This CDR3 spans 18 amino acids. CDR3 protein: CAWSVRMSGRNDNQPQHF. In DNA, the CDR3 is TGTGCCTGGAGTGTAAGAATGTCAGGGAGGAATGACAATCAGCCCCAGCATTTT.

This chain joins TRBV29-1 and TRBJ2-2; either TRBD1 or TRBD2 may fit D (6 bases each). V was trimmed by 5 bases and J by 5 bases, leaving 15 bases between them. Germline V gene lookup returns CDR1 SQVTM and CDR2 ANQGSEA. The CDR3 is 14 residues long. The CDR3 DNA follows: TGCAGCGTTAAGTGGGGGGCTGGGACCGGGGAGCTGTTTTTT. It is translated as CSVKWGAGTGELFF.

The chain couples TRBV28 to TRBJ2-2, with 11 bases matching TRBD2. Germline V gene data show CDR1 as MDHEN and CDR2 as SYDVKM. The junction had 13 bases not matched to a gene; V was cut back by 7 bases and J by 6 bases. The CDR3 sequence is 17 residues long. CDR3 in amino acids: CASNPGLAGEVAGELFF. The CDR3 DNA follows: TGTGCCAGCAATCCAGGACTAGCGGGCGAAGTGGCCGGGGAGCTGTTTTTT.

This clone was counted between two and nine times. CDR3 bases: TGTGCCAGCAGCTCACAGGGGACTGGGGCCAACGTCCTGACTTTC. This gives the protein CASSSQGTGANVLTF. This sequence joins TRBV5-5 and TRBJ2-6, with TRBD1 identical over 7 bases. The J segment lost 2 bases and the V segment lost 3 bases, leaving 2 bases of the junction unmatched. The CDR3 sequence is 15 residues long. Germline CDR1 is SGHKS and CDR2 is YYEKEE (reference sequence).

This chain uses TRBV11-2 with TRBJ2-1; D is possibly TRBD1 (5 bases). Trimming left V 5 bases short and J 3 bases short, with 17 bases between. Per germline, CDR1 SGHAT and CDR2 FQNNGV. The CDR3 runs to 16 residues. CDR3: CASSPKRDRNYNEQFF. The DNA for the CDR3 is TGTGCCAGCAGCCCCAAGAGAGACAGAAACTACAATGAGCAGTTCTTC.

The chain links TRBV2 to TRBJ1-2; 11 bases are shared with TRBD1. This CDR3 is 15 amino acids long. With 6 bases clipped from V and 7 bases from J, the junction kept 10 bases outside the gene matches. Germline CDR1 reads SNHLY; CDR2 reads FYNNEI. CDR3 sequence (DNA): TGTGCCAGCAGCTTTGAAGGACAGGGGGCGGGTGGCTACACCTTC. It translates to CASSFEGQGAGGYTF.